This entry features one T cell receptor beta chain sequence. What it binds is unknown. This table comes from immunoSEQ multiplex PCR, and its TCRdb copy is limited to in-frame clones, with some not included. The sample carries tens of thousands of clones, roughly four fifths recorded once. The data were obtained in a study of T cells in narcolepsy. The study, taken as a whole, reports: Autoreactive clonotypes reportedly recurred in blood of same and different patients, not controls.

The receptor was derived from a human donor with narcolepsy. The specimen sequenced was CD45RA- memory CD4+ T cells from PBMCs.

CDR3 sequence (DNA): TGTGCCAGCAGCTTAGATTCAGGACAGGACCCCGGGGAGCTGTTTTTT. It encodes CASSLDSGQDPGELFF. The chain is built from TRBV11-2 and TRBJ2-2, with 7 nucleotides matching TRBD1. Trimming cost V 0 bases and J 6 bases; bases outside gene matches: 7. The germline V gene has CDR1 SGHAT and CDR2 FQNNGV. The CDR3 totals 16 residues.